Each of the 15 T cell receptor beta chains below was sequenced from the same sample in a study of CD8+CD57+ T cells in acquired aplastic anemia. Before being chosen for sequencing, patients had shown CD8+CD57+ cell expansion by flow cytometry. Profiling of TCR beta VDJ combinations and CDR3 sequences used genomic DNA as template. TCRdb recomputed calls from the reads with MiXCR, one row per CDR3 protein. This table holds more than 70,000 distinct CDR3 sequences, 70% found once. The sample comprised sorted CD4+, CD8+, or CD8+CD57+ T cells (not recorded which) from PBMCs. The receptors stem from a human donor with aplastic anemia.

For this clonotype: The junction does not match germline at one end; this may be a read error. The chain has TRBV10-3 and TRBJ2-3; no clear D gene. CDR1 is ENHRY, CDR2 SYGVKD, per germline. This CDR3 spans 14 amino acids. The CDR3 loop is CATSDSPATDTQYF. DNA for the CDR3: TGTGCCACCAGTGATTCCCCCGCAACAGATACGCAGTATTTT.

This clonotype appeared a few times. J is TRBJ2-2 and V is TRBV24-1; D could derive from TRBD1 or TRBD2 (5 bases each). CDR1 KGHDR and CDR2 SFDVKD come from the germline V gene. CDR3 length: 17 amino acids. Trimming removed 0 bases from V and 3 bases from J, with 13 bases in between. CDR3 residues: CATSDLSMRGDTGELFF. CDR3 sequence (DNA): TGTGCCACCAGTGATTTGAGCATGCGAGGGGACACCGGGGAGCTGTTTTTT.

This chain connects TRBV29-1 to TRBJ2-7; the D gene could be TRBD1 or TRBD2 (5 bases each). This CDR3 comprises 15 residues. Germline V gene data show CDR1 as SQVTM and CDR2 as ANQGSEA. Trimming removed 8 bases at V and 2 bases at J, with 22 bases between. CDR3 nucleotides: TGCAGCCCTACACCCCGGGGCACCACCCCCTACGAGCAGTACTTC. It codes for CSPTPRGTTPYEQYF.

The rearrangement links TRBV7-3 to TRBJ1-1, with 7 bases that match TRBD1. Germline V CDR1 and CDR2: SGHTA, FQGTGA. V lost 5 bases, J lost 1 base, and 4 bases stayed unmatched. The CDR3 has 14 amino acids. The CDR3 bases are TGTGCCAGCAGCGCACAGGGGCAGAACACTGAAGCTTTCTTT. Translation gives CASSAQGQNTEAFF.

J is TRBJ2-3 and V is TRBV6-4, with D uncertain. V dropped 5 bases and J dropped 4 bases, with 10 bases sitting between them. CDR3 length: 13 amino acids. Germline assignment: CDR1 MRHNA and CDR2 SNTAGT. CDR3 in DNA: TGTGCCAGCAGTAGGACCCAAGCAGATACGCAGTATTTT. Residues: CASSRTQADTQYF.

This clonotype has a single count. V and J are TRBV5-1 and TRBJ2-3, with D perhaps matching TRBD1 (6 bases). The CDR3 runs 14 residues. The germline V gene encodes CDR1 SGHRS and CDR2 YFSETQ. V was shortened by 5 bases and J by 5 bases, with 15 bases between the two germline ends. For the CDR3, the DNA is TGCGCCAGCAGGAGGGCCTCAGGGGAAGATACGCAGTATTTT. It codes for CASRRASGEDTQYF.

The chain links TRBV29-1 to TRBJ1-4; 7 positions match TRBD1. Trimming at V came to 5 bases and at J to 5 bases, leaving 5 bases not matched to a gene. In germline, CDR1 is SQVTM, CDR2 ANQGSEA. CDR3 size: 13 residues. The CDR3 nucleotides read TGCAGCGTTTTGGACAGGCGGAATGAAAAACTGTTTTTT. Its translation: CSVLDRRNEKLFF.

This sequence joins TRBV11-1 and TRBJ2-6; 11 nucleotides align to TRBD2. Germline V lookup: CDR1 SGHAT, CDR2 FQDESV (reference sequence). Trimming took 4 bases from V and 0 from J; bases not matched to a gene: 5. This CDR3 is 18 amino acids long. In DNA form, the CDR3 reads TGTGCCAGCAGCTCGGGACTAGCGGACTCCTCTGGGGCCAACGTCCTGACTTTC. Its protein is CASSSGLADSSGANVLTF.

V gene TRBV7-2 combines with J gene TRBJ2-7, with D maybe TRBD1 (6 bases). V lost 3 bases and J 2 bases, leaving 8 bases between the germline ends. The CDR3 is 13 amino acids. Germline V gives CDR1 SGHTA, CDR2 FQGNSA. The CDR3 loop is CASSFGTPYEQYF. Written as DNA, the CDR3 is TGTGCCAGCAGCTTCGGGACACCCTACGAGCAGTACTTC.

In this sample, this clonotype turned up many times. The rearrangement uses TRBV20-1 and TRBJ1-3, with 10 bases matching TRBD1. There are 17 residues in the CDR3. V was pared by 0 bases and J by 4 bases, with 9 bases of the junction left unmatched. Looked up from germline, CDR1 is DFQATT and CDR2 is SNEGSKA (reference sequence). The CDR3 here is CSARDRAGTGEGNTIYF. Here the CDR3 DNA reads TGCAGTGCTAGAGATCGAGCGGGGACAGGGGAAGGAAACACCATATATTTT.

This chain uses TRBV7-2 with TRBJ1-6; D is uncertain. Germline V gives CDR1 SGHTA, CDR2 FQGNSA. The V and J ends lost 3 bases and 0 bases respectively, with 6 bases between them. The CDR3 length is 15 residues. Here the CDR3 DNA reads TGTGCCAGCAGCTTGAGGAGCTCCTATAATTCACCCCTCCACTTT. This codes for CASSLRSSYNSPLHF.

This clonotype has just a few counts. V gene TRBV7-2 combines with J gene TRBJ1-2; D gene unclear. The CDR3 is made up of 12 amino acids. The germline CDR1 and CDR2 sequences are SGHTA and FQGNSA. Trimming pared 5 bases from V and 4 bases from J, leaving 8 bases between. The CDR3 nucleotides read TGTGCCAGCAGCCCTGGTTCCTATGGCTACACCTTC. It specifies CASSPGSYGYTF. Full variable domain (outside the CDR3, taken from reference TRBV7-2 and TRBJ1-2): GAGVSQSPSNKVTEKGKDVELRCDPISGHTALYWYRQSLGQGLEFLIYFQGNSAPDKSGLPSDRFSAERTGGSVSTLTIQRTQQEDSAVYLCASSPGSYGYTFGSGTRLTVV.

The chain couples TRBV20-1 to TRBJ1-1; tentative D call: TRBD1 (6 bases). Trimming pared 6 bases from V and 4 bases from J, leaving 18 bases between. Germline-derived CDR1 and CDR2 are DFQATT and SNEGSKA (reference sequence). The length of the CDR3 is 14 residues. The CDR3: CSADYREGGTEAFF. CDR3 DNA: TGCAGTGCGGACTACAGGGAAGGGGGCACTGAAGCTTTCTTT.

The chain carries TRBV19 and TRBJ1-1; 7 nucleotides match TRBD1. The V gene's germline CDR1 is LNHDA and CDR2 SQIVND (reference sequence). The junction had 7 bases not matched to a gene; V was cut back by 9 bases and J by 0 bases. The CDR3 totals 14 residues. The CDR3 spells CASGRQGMNTEAFF. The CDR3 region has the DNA TGTGCCAGCGGGAGACAGGGAATGAACACTGAAGCTTTCTTT.

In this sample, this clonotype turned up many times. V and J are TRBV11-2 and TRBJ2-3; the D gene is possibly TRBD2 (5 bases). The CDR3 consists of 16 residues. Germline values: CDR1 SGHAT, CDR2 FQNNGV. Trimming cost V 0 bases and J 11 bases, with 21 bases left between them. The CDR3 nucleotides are TGTGCCAGCAGCTTAGATTTGGGAGCTTCTCTCCCGGGGCAGTATTTT. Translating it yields CASSLDLGASLPGQYF.